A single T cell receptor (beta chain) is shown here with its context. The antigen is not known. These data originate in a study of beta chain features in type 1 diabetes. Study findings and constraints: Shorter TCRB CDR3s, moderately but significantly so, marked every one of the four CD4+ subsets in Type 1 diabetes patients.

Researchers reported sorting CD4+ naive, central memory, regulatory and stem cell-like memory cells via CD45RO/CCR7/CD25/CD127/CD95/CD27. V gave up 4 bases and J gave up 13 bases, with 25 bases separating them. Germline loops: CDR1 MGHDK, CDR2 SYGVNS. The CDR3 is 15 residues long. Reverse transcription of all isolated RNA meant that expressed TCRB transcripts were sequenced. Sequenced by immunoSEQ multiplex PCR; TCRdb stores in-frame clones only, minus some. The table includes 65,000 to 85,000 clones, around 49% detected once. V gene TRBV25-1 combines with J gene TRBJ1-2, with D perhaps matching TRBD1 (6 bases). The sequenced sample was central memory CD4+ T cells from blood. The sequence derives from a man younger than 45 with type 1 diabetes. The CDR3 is CASSGAGDIAGTLTF. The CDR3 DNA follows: TGTGCCAGCAGTGGAGCTGGGGACATCGCGGGTACCCTCACCTTC.